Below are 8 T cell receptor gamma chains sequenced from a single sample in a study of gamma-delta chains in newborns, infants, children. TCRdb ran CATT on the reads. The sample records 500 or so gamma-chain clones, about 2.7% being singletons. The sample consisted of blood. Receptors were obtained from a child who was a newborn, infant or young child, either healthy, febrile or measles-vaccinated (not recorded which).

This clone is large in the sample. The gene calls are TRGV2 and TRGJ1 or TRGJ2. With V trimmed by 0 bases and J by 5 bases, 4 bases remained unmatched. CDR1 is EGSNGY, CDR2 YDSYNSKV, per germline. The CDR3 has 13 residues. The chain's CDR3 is CATWDGRHYKKLF. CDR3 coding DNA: TGTGCCACCTGGGACGGGCGCCATTATAAGAAACTCTTT.

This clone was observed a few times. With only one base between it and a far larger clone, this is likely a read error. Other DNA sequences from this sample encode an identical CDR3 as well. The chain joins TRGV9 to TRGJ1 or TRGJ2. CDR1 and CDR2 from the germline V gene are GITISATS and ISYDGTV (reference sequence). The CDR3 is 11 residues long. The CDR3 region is CALWEGYKKLF. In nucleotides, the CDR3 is TGTGCCTTGTGGGAGGGCTATAAGAAGCTCTTT.

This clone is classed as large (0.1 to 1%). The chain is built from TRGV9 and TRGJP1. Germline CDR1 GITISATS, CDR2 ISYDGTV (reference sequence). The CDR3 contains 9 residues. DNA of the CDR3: TGTACCACTGGTTGGTTCAAGATATTT. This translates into CTTGWFKIF.

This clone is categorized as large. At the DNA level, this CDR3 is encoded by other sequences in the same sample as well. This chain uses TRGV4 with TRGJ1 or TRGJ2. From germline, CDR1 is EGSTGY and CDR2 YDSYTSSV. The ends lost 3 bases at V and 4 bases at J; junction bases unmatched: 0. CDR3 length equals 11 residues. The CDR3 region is CATWDYYKKLF. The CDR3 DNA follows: TGTGCCACCTGGGATTATTATAAGAAACTCTTT.

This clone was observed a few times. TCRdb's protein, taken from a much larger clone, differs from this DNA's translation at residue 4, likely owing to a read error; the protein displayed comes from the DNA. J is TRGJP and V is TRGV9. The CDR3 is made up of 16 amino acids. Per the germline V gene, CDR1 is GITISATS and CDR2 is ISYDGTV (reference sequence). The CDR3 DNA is TGTGCCTTGAGGGAGGTGAGAGAGTTGGGCAAAAAAATCAAGGTATTT. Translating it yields CALREVRELGKKIKVF.

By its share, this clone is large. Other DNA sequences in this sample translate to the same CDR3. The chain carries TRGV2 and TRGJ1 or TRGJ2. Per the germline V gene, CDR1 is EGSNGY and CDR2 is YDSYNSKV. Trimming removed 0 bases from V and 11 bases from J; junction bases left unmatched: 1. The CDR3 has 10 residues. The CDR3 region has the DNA TGTGCCACCTGGGACGGGCAGAAACTCTTT. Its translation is CATWDGQKLF.

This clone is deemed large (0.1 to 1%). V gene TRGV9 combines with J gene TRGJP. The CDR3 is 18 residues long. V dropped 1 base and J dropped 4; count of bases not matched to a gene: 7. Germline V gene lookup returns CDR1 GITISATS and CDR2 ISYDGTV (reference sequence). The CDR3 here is CALWEVISQELGKKIKVF. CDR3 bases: TGTGCCTTGTGGGAGGTCATATCCCAAGAGTTGGGCAAAAAAATCAAGGTATTT.

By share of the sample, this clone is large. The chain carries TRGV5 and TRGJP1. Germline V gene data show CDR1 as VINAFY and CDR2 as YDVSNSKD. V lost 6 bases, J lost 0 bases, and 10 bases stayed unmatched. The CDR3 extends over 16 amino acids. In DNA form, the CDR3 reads TGTGCCACCTGGAGTTTTGGCTATACCACTGGTTGGTTCAAGATATTT. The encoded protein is CATWSFGYTTGWFKIF.